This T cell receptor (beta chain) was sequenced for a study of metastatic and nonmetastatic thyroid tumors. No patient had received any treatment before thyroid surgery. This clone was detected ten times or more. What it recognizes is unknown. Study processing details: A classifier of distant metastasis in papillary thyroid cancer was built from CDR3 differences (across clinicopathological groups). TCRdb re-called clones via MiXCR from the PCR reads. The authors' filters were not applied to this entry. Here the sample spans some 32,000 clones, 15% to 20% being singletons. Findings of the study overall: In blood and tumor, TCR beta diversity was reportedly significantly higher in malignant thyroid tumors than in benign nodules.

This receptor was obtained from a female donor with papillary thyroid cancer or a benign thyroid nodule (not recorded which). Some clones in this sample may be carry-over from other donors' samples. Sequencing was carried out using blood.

CDR3 in DNA: TGTGCCAGCAGCCCTGGAGGGGGAGGCTATGGCTACACCTTC. Translating it yields CASSPGGGGYGYTF. This rearrangement joins TRBV12-3 or TRBV12-4 to TRBJ1-2, with D possibly TRBD1 on 6 matching bases. Trimming took 6 bases from V and 4 from J, leaving 15 bases between them. The CDR3 is 14 residues long.